Listed below are T cell receptor beta chains from one sample, sequenced in a study of T cell responses to AZD1222 COVID-19 vaccine. The table came from immunoSEQ multiplex PCR; TCRdb's copy has only in-frame clones and leaves some out. The sample has 180,000 or so clones, 94% seen once; the top ten hold approximately 0.6%. The sequenced sample was peripheral blood, obtained on day 0 of AZD1222 vaccination. These receptor sequences come from an adult in good health. Both conserved end residues are part of each CDR3. D genes are given only for firm matches. The size field is filled for only some rows; it gives once, few, many or a size class.

abundance: NA; d_gene: TRBD2; j_gene: TRBJ2-3; v_gene: TRBV6-5; CDR3aa: CASAIGLAIDTQYF; CDR3nt: TGTGCCAGCGCTATAGGACTAGCTATAGATACGCAGTATTTT
abundance: once; d_gene: NA; j_gene: TRBJ1-2; v_gene: TRBV24-1; CDR3aa: CATSGDGSDLGYTF; CDR3nt: TGTGCCACCAGTGGGGACGGATCTGATCTTGGCTACACCTTC
abundance: few; d_gene: TRBD1; j_gene: TRBJ1-2; v_gene: TRBV28; CDR3aa: CASSQGAGHYGYTF; CDR3nt: TGTGCCAGCAGCCAGGGGGCAGGGCACTATGGCTACACCTTC
abundance: NA; d_gene: NA; j_gene: TRBJ1-1; v_gene: TRBV9; CDR3aa: CASSRSGTEAFF; CDR3nt: TGTGCCAGTTCGAGGTCCGGGACTGAAGCTTTCTTT
abundance: NA; d_gene: NA; j_gene: TRBJ1-3; v_gene: TRBV5-5; CDR3aa: CASSLLGAGNTIYF; CDR3nt: TGTGCCAGCAGCCTCTTGGGGGCTGGAAACACCATATATTTT
abundance: NA; d_gene: TRBD1; j_gene: TRBJ2-2; v_gene: TRBV6-2/TRBV6-3; CDR3aa: CASSLNRGSGELFF; CDR3nt: TGTGCCAGCAGTTTGAACAGGGGATCCGGGGAGCTGTTTTTT
abundance: NA; d_gene: NA; j_gene: TRBJ1-6; v_gene: TRBV15; CDR3aa: CATSRDQSLSPLHF; CDR3nt: TGTGCCACCAGCAGAGATCAGAGTCTTTCACCCCTCCACTTT
abundance: NA; d_gene: TRBD1; j_gene: TRBJ1-2; v_gene: TRBV27; CDR3aa: CASSLRGQAGYGYTF; CDR3nt: TGTGCCAGCAGTTTACGCGGACAGGCGGGCTATGGCTACACCTTC
abundance: once; d_gene: NA; j_gene: TRBJ1-2; v_gene: TRBV28; CDR3aa: CASAGQASVYTF; CDR3nt: TGTGCCAGCGCCGGGCAGGCCTCTGTCTACACCTTC
abundance: NA; d_gene: TRBD1; j_gene: TRBJ2-5; v_gene: TRBV6-5; CDR3aa: CATTGTGILETQYF; CDR3nt: TGTGCCACCACAGGGACAGGGATTCTAGAGACCCAGTACTTC
abundance: NA; d_gene: TRBD1; j_gene: TRBJ1-5; v_gene: TRBV27; CDR3aa: CASRQGLGSNQPQHF; CDR3nt: TGTGCCAGCAGACAGGGGTTAGGTAGCAATCAGCCCCAGCATTTT
abundance: NA; d_gene: NA; j_gene: TRBJ1-1; v_gene: TRBV6-5; CDR3aa: CASSLGGGTEAFF; CDR3nt: TGTGCCAGCAGTTTAGGTGGGGGCACTGAAGCTTTCTTT
abundance: NA; d_gene: NA; j_gene: TRBJ1-1; v_gene: TRBV6-5; CDR3aa: CASSMLAVNEAFF; CDR3nt: TGTGCCAGCAGTATGTTGGCAGTAAATGAAGCTTTCTTT
abundance: NA; d_gene: NA; j_gene: TRBJ2-3; v_gene: TRBV19; CDR3aa: CASSMGGRGTDTQYF; CDR3nt: TGTGCCAGTAGTATGGGGGGAAGGGGCACAGATACGCAGTATTTT
abundance: NA; d_gene: NA; j_gene: TRBJ1-2; v_gene: TRBV2; CDR3aa: CASSEAAGVNYGYTF; CDR3nt: TGTGCCAGCAGTGAAGCAGCGGGCGTAAACTATGGCTACACCTTC
abundance: NA; d_gene: TRBD2; j_gene: TRBJ2-1; v_gene: TRBV7-8; CDR3aa: CASSFREAGYNEQFF; CDR3nt: TGTGCCAGCAGCTTCCGGGAGGCGGGATACAATGAGCAGTTCTTC
abundance: NA; d_gene: NA; j_gene: TRBJ1-1; v_gene: TRBV20-1; CDR3aa: CSATDNEAFF; CDR3nt: TGCAGTGCTACAGACAACGAAGCTTTCTTT
abundance: NA; d_gene: TRBD2; j_gene: TRBJ2-7; v_gene: TRBV28; CDR3aa: CASSLSSGRTSREQYF; CDR3nt: TGTGCCAGCAGTTTATCTAGCGGGAGAACGTCCCGCGAGCAGTACTTC
abundance: NA; d_gene: NA; j_gene: TRBJ1-5; v_gene: TRBV5-1; CDR3aa: CASSSAGGSGQPQHF; CDR3nt: TGCGCCAGCAGCTCGGCGGGGGGGTCGGGTCAGCCCCAGCATTTT
abundance: NA; d_gene: NA; j_gene: TRBJ1-4; v_gene: TRBV3-1/TRBV3-2; CDR3aa: CASSPRQYNEKLFF; CDR3nt: TGTGCCAGCAGCCCCCGGCAGTATAATGAAAAACTGTTTTTT
abundance: once; d_gene: NA; j_gene: TRBJ1-1; v_gene: TRBV5-1; CDR3aa: CASRSRGGNTEAFF; CDR3nt: TGCGCCAGCAGGTCTCGGGGCGGCAACACTGAAGCTTTCTTT
abundance: NA; d_gene: NA; j_gene: TRBJ1-5; v_gene: TRBV6-5; CDR3aa: CASRRDGYSNQPQHF; CDR3nt: TGTGCCAGCAGGCGGGACGGCTATAGCAATCAGCCCCAGCATTTT
abundance: NA; d_gene: NA; j_gene: TRBJ1-1; v_gene: TRBV5-5; CDR3aa: CASSQGIGSPAFF; CDR3nt: TGTGCCAGCAGCCAGGGGATTGGCTCACCAGCTTTCTTT
abundance: few; d_gene: TRBD1; j_gene: TRBJ1-1; v_gene: TRBV15; CDR3aa: CATSRETGITEAFF; CDR3nt: TGTGCCACCAGCAGGGAGACAGGGATCACTGAAGCTTTCTTT
abundance: NA; d_gene: NA; j_gene: TRBJ1-5; v_gene: TRBV6-5; CDR3aa: CASSYGGEGNQPQHF; CDR3nt: TGTGCCAGCAGTTACGGCGGGGAGGGCAATCAGCCCCAGCATTTT
abundance: NA; d_gene: TRBD1; j_gene: TRBJ2-1; v_gene: TRBV28; CDR3aa: CASYRGLYNEQFF; CDR3nt: TGTGCCAGCTACAGGGGGCTATACAATGAGCAGTTCTTC
abundance: NA; d_gene: NA; j_gene: TRBJ1-1; v_gene: TRBV25-1; CDR3aa: CASSPAGGPFEAFF; CDR3nt: TGTGCCAGCAGTCCAGCGGGGGGCCCTTTTGAAGCTTTCTTT
abundance: NA; d_gene: NA; j_gene: TRBJ1-6; v_gene: TRBV4-1; CDR3aa: CASSQDRGGHNSPLHF; CDR3nt: TGCGCCAGCAGCCAAGATAGGGGGGGACATAATTCACCCCTCCACTTT
abundance: NA; d_gene: NA; j_gene: TRBJ1-2; v_gene: TRBV6-5; CDR3aa: CASGREYYGYTF; CDR3nt: TGTGCCAGCGGCAGGGAATACTATGGCTACACCTTC
abundance: NA; d_gene: NA; j_gene: TRBJ2-7; v_gene: TRBV20-1; CDR3aa: CSASIRGIGEQYF; CDR3nt: TGCAGTGCTAGTATAAGGGGGATCGGCGAGCAGTACTTC
abundance: NA; d_gene: NA; j_gene: TRBJ2-3; v_gene: TRBV19; CDR3aa: CASSRGPNTQYF; CDR3nt: TGTGCCAGTAGTAGAGGGCCCAATACGCAGTATTTT
abundance: NA; d_gene: NA; j_gene: TRBJ2-7; v_gene: TRBV2; CDR3aa: CASKVAFGSYEQYF; CDR3nt: TGTGCCAGCAAGGTGGCCTTCGGGTCCTACGAGCAGTACTTC
abundance: NA; d_gene: TRBD2; j_gene: TRBJ2-1; v_gene: TRBV7-3; CDR3aa: CASSLTSPSGSAEQFF; CDR3nt: TGTGCCAGCAGCTTAACGTCCCCTAGCGGGAGTGCTGAGCAGTTCTTC
abundance: NA; d_gene: NA; j_gene: TRBJ1-5; v_gene: TRBV10-3; CDR3aa: CAISEGGGGNQPQHF; CDR3nt: TGTGCCATCAGTGAGGGGGGAGGCGGCAATCAGCCCCAGCATTTT
abundance: NA; d_gene: NA; j_gene: TRBJ2-5; v_gene: TRBV20-1; CDR3aa: CSYPTEVTQYF; CDR3nt: TGCAGTTACCCGACAGAGGTGACCCAGTACTTC
abundance: once; d_gene: NA; j_gene: TRBJ2-3; v_gene: TRBV28; CDR3aa: CASSLWGTSTDTQYF; CDR3nt: TGTGCCAGCAGTTTATGGGGCACCTCGACAGATACGCAGTATTTT
abundance: NA; d_gene: NA; j_gene: TRBJ2-2; v_gene: TRBV7-2; CDR3aa: CASSLAHIRPTSGELFF; CDR3nt: TGTGCCAGCAGCTTAGCGCACATTCGCCCTACGAGCGGGGAGCTGTTTTTT
abundance: NA; d_gene: NA; j_gene: TRBJ2-1; v_gene: TRBV25-1; CDR3aa: CASSDTGRLFF; CDR3nt: TGTGCCAGCAGTGATACCGGTCGTCTGTTCTTC
abundance: NA; d_gene: TRBD1; j_gene: TRBJ1-1; v_gene: TRBV28; CDR3aa: CASHPGGMNTEAFF; CDR3nt: TGTGCCAGCCATCCAGGGGGAATGAACACTGAAGCTTTCTTT
abundance: NA; d_gene: NA; j_gene: TRBJ1-1; v_gene: TRBV18; CDR3aa: CASSPLQGIGGTEAFF; CDR3nt: TGTGCCAGCTCACCACTGCAGGGGATAGGCGGCACTGAAGCTTTCTTT
abundance: NA; d_gene: NA; j_gene: TRBJ1-6; v_gene: TRBV5-4; CDR3aa: CASSQTRGNSPLHF; CDR3nt: TGTGCCAGCAGCCAGACGCGGGGGAATTCACCCCTCCACTTT
abundance: few; d_gene: NA; j_gene: TRBJ2-2; v_gene: TRBV27; CDR3aa: CASSLMWGLNTGELFF; CDR3nt: TGTGCCAGCAGTTTAATGTGGGGACTGAACACCGGGGAGCTGTTTTTT
abundance: NA; d_gene: NA; j_gene: TRBJ1-6; v_gene: TRBV27; CDR3aa: CASSFQWGRDSPLHF; CDR3nt: TGTGCCAGCAGTTTTCAGTGGGGTCGGGATTCACCCCTCCACTTT
abundance: NA; d_gene: TRBD2; j_gene: TRBJ2-1; v_gene: TRBV14; CDR3aa: CASSLLGVAGVGEQFF; CDR3nt: TGTGCCAGCAGCCTCCTGGGTGTAGCGGGAGTCGGCGAGCAGTTCTTC
abundance: NA; d_gene: NA; j_gene: TRBJ1-1; v_gene: TRBV15; CDR3aa: CATSRKRGEEAFF; CDR3nt: TGTGCCACCAGCAGAAAACGAGGCGAGGAAGCTTTCTTT
abundance: NA; d_gene: TRBD1; j_gene: TRBJ1-5; v_gene: TRBV7-9; CDR3aa: CASSRDSSNQPQHF; CDR3nt: TGTGCCAGCAGCAGGGACAGCAGCAATCAGCCCCAGCATTTT
abundance: NA; d_gene: NA; j_gene: TRBJ2-6; v_gene: TRBV19; CDR3aa: CASSIGFGLSRSGANVLTF; CDR3nt: TGTGCCAGTAGTATAGGATTCGGGTTATCTAGGTCCGGAGCCAACGTCCTGACTTTC
abundance: NA; d_gene: TRBD1; j_gene: TRBJ2-1; v_gene: TRBV7-3; CDR3aa: CASSPRDRYEQFF; CDR3nt: TGTGCCAGCAGCCCCCGGGACAGGTATGAGCAGTTCTTC
abundance: NA; d_gene: NA; j_gene: TRBJ1-2; v_gene: TRBV28; CDR3aa: CASWGYGYTF; CDR3nt: TGTGCCAGCTGGGGTTATGGCTACACCTTC
abundance: NA; d_gene: NA; j_gene: TRBJ1-6; v_gene: TRBV3-1/TRBV3-2; CDR3aa: CASSLGQRSSSYNSPLHF; CDR3nt: TGTGCCAGCAGCCTCGGACAGCGTTCCAGCTCCTATAATTCACCCCTCCACTTT
abundance: NA; d_gene: NA; j_gene: TRBJ1-6; v_gene: TRBV7-9; CDR3aa: CASSHYSPLHF; CDR3nt: TGTGCCAGCAGCCATTATTCACCCCTCCACTTT
abundance: NA; d_gene: NA; j_gene: TRBJ1-3; v_gene: TRBV28; CDR3aa: CASSNTANTIYF; CDR3nt: TGTGCCAGCAGCAACACAGCAAACACCATATATTTT
abundance: NA; d_gene: TRBD2; j_gene: TRBJ2-7; v_gene: TRBV7-3; CDR3aa: CASVLIFSGRVSYEQYF; CDR3nt: TGTGCCAGCGTCTTGATCTTTAGCGGGAGAGTCTCCTACGAGCAGTACTTC